This section outlines one T cell receptor beta chain sequence together with its context. Antigen unknown. These data originate in a study of CD4 T cells in relation to SARS-CoV-2 and coronaviruses. Whole-study context: Negative control cultures got HIV-1 Nef peptides or no peptide. Study-wide points: In roughly 65% of donors, memory CD4+ clonotypes crossrecognized SARS-CoV-2 and at least one common cold coronavirus spike.

Before the COVID-19 pandemic, during about 2010-2018, CD4+ T cells were taken from unexposed donors. After approximately ten days of culture, CD4+ T cells were isolated. Cells permitting, SARS-CoV-2 S/N and four cold-coronavirus spikes were tested on unexposed-donor CD4+ T cells. The CDR3 length is 15 residues. The germline V gene has CDR1 LGHDT and CDR2 YNNKEL (reference sequence). After removal of 1 base from V and 9 bases from J, the junction contained 7 bases not matched to a gene. The assay was immunoSEQ multiplex PCR, and TCRdb's table has in-frame clones only and misses some. The sample includes around 26,000 clones, 70% to 80% of them seen just once.

The sequence was obtained from a human donor in good health. The chain has TRBV3-1 (or the pseudogene TRBV3-2) and TRBJ2-1; the match to TRBD2 covers 9 bases. Sequenced material: CD4+ T cells from PBMCs, cultured in vitro. In DNA form, the CDR3 reads TGTGCCAGCAGCCAAGTTGCGGGGGGGCCGGTTGAGCAGTTCTTC. This gives the protein CASSQVAGGPVEQFF.